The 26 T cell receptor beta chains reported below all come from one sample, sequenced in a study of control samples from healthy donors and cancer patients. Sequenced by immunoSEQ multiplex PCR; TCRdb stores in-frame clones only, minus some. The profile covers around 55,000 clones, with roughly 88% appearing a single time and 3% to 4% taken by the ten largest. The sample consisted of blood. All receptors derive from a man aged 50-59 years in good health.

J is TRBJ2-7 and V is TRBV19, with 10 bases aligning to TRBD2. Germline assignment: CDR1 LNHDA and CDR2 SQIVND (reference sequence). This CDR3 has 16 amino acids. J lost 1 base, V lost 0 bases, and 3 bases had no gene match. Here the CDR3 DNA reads TGTGCCAGTAGTATAGATACTAGCGGGACATCCTACGAGCAGTACTTC. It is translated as CASSIDTSGTSYEQYF.

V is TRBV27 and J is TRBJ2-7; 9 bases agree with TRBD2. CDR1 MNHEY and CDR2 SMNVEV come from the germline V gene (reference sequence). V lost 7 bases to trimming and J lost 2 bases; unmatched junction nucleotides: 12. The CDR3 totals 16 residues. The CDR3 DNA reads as TGTGCCAGCACCTACTACCGAGCGGGAGGACCCTACGAGCAGTACTTC. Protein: CASTYYRAGGPYEQYF.

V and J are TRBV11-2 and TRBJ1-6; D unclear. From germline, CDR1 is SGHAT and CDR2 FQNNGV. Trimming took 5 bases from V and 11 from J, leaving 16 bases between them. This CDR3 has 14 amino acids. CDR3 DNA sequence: TGTGCCAGCAGCCCCGACGGGTTTTTTGCACCCCTCCACTTT. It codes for CASSPDGFFAPLHF.

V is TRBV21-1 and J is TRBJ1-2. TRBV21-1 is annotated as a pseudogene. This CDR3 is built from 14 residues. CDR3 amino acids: CASSRCQDFKGYTF. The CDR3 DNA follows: TGTGCCAGCAGCAGGTGTCAGGACTTTAAGGGCTACACCTTC.

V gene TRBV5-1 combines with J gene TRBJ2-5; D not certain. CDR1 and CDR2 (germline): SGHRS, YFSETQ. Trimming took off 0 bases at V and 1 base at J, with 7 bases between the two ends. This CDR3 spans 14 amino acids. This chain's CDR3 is CASSLDWAQETQYF. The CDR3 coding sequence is TGCGCCAGCAGCTTGGACTGGGCCCAAGAGACCCAGTACTTC.

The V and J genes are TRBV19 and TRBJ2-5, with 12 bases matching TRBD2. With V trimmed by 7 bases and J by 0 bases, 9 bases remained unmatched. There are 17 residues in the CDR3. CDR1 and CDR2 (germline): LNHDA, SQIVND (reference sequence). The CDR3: CASTPGLAGLNQETQYF. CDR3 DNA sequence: TGTGCCAGTACACCGGGACTAGCGGGCCTAAACCAAGAGACCCAGTACTTC.

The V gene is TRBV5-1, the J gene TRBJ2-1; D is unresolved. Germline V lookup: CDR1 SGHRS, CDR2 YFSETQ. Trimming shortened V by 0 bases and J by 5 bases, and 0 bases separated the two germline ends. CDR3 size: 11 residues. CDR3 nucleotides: TGCGCCAGCAGCTTGGACAATGAGCAGTTCTTC. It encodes CASSLDNEQFF.

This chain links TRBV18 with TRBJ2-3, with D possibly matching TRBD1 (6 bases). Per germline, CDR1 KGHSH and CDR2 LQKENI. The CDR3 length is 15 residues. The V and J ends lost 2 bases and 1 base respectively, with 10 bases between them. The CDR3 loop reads CASSPTRQGTDTQYF. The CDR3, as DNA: TGTGCCAGCTCACCAACCCGACAGGGCACAGATACGCAGTATTTT.

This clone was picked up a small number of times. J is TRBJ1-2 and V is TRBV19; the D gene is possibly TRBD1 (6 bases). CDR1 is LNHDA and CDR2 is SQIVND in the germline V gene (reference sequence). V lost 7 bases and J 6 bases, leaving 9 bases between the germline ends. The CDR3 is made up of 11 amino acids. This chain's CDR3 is CASMGAHGYTF. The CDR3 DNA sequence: TGTGCCAGTATGGGGGCACATGGCTACACCTTC.

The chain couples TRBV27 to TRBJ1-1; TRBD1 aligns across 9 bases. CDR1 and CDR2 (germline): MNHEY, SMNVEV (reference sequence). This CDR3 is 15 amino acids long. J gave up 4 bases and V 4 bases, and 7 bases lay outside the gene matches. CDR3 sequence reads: CASSSLQGARTEAFF. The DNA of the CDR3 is TGTGCCAGCAGTTCCCTACAGGGGGCGCGCACTGAAGCTTTCTTT.

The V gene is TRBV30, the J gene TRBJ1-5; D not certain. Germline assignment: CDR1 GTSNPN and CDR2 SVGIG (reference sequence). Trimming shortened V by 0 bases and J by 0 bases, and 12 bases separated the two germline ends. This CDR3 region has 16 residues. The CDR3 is CAWSVLPGPSNQPQHF. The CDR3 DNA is TGTGCCTGGAGTGTACTCCCAGGACCTAGCAATCAGCCCCAGCATTTT.

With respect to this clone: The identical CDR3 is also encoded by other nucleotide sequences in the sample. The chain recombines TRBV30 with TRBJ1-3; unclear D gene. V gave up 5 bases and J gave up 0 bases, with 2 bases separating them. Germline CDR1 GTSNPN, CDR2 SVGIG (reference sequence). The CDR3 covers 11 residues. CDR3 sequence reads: CAWGSGNTIYF. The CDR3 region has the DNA TGTGCCTGGGGCTCTGGAAACACCATATATTTT.

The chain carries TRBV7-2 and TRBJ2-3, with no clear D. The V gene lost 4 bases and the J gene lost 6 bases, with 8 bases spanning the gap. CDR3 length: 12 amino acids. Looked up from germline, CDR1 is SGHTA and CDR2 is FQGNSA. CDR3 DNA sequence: TGTGCCAGCAGCTCCCCATCGGATACGCAGTATTTT. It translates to CASSSPSDTQYF.

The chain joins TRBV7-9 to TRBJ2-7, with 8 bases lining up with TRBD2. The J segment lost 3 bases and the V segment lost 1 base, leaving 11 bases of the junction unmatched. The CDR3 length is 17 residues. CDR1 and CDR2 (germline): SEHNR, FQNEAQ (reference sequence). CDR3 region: CASSLVGLAGPNYEQYF. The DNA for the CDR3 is TGTGCCAGCAGCTTAGTTGGGTTAGCGGGACCAAACTACGAGCAGTACTTC.

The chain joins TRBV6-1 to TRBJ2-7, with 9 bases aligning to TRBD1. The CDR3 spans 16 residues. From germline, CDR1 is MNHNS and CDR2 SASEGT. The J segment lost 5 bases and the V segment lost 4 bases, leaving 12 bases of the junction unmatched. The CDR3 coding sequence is TGTGCCAGCAGTGCCGAGTTGACAGGGGGTATAGACGAGCAGTACTTC. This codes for CASSAELTGGIDEQYF.

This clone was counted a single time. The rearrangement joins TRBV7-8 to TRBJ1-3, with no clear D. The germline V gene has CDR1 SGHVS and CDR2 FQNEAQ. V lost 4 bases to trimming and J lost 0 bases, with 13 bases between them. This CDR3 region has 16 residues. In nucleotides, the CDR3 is TGTGCCAGCAGCTCCGCGACGGGTTTCTCTGGAAACACCATATATTTT. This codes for CASSSATGFSGNTIYF.

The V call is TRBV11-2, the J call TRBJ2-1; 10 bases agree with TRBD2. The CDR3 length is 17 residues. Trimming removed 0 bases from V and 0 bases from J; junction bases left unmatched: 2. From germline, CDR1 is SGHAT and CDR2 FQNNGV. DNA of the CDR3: TGTGCCAGCAGCTTAGAACTAGCGGGAAGCTCCTACAATGAGCAGTTCTTC. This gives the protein CASSLELAGSSYNEQFF. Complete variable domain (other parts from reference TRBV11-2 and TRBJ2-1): EAGVAQSPRYKIIEKRQSVAFWCNPISGHATLYWYQQILGQGPKLLIQFQNNGVVDDSQLPKDRFSAERLKGVDSTLKIQPAKLEDSAVYLCASSLELAGSSYNEQFFGPGTRLTVL.

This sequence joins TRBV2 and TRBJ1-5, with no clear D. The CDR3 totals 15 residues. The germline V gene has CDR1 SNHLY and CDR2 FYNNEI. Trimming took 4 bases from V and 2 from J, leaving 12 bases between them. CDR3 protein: CASSGSGYGNQPQHF. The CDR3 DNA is TGTGCCAGCAGTGGGTCGGGGTACGGCAATCAGCCCCAGCATTTT.

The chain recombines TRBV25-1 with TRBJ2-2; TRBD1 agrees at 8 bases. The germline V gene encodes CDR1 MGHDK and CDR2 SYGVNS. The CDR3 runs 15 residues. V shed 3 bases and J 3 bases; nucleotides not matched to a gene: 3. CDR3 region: CASSESTGDTGELFF. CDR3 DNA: TGTGCCAGCAGTGAGTCGACAGGGGACACCGGGGAGCTGTTTTTT.

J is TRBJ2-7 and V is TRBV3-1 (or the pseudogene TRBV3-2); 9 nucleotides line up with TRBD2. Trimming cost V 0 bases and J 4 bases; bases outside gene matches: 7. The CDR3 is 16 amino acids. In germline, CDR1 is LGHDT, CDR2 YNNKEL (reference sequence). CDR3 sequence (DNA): TGTGCCAGCAGCCAAGATAAACTAGCGGGTTCTTACGAGCAGTACTTC. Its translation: CASSQDKLAGSYEQYF.

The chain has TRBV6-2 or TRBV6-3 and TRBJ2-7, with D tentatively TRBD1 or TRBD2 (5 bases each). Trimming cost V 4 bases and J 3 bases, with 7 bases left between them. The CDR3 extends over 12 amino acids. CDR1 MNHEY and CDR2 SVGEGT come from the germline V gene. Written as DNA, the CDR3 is TGTGCCAGCAGTTTTGGGGGCTACGAGCAGTACTTC. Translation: CASSFGGYEQYF.

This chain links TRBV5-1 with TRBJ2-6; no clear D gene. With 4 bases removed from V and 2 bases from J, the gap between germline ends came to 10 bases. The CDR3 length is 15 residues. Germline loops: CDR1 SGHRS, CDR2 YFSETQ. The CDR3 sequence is CASSPSGPGANVLTF. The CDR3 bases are TGCGCCAGCAGCCCATCTGGTCCTGGGGCCAACGTCCTGACTTTC.

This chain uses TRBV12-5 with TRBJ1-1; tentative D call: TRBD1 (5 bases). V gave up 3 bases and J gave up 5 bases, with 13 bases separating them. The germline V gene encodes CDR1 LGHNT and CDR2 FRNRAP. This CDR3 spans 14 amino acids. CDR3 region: CASGLEGRGTEAFF. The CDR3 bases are TGTGCTAGTGGTTTAGAGGGTCGGGGGACTGAAGCTTTCTTT.

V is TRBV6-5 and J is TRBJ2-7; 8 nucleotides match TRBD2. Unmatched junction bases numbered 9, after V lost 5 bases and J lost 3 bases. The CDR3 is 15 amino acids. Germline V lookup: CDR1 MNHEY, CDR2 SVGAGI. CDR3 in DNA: TGTGCCAGCAGTACGACTCTAGCGGGCCTCTACGAGCAGTACTTC. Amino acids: CASSTTLAGLYEQYF.

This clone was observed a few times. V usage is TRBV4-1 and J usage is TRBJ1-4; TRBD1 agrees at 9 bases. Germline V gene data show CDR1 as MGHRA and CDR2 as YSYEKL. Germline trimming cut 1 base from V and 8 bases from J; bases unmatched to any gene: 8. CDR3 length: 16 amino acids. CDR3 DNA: TGCGCCAGCAGCCAAGGGGACAGGGAGAACTACGAAAAACTGTTTTTT. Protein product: CASSQGDRENYEKLFF.

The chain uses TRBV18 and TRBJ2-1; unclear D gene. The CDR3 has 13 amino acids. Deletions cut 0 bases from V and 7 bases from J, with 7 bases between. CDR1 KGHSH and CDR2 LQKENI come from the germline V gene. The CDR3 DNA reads TGTGCCAGCTCACCACCCCCAGAGAATGAGCAGTTCTTC. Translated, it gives CASSPPPENEQFF. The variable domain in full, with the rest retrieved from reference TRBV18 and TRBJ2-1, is NAGVMQNPRHLVRRRGQEARLRCSPMKGHSHVYWYRQLPEEGLKFMVYLQKENIIDESGMPKERFSAEFPKEGPSILRIQQVVRGDSAAYFCASSPPPENEQFFGPGTRLTVL.